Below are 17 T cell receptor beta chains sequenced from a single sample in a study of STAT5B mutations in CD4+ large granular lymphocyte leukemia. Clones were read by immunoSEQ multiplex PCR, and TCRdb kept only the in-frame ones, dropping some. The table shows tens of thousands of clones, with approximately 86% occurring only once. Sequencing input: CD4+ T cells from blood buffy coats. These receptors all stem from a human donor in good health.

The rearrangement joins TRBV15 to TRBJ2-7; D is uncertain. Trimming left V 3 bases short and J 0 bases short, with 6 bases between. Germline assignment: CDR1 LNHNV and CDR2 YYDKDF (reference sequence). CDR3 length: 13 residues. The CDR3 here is CATSRKPSYEQYF. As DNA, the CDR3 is TGTGCCACCAGCAGGAAACCCTCCTACGAGCAGTACTTC.

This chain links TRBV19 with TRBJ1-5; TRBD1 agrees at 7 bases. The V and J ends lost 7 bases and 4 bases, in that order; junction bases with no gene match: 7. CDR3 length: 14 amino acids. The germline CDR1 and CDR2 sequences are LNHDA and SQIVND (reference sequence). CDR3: CASIPRQGNQPQHF. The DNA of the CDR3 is TGTGCCAGTATTCCCCGACAGGGAAATCAGCCCCAGCATTTT.

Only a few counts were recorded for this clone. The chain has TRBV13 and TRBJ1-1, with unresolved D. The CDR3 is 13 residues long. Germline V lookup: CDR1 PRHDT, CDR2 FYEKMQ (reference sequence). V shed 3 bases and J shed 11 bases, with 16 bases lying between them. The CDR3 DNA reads TGTGCCAGCAGCTTCGGGCCATCCAACGGGGCTTTCTTT. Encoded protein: CASSFGPSNGAFF. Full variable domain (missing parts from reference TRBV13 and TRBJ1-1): AAGVIQSPRHLIKEKRETATLKCYPIPRHDTVYWYQQGPGQDPQFLISFYEKMQSDKGSIPDRFSAQQFSDYHSELNMSSLELGDSALYFCASSFGPSNGAFFGQGTRLTVV.

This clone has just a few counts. The CDR3 DNA is TGTGCCAGCAGTGACCACTTCACGGTCGGGCAGCCCCAGCATTTT. Residues: CASSDHFTVGQPQHF. The chain joins TRBV2 to TRBJ1-5; no reliable D call. This CDR3 contains 15 residues. From germline, CDR1 is SNHLY and CDR2 FYNNEI. V was shortened by 3 bases and J by 7 bases, with 16 bases between the two germline ends.

CDR3 in DNA: TGTGCCAGCAGGCGGGGGACTAGCGGGGACAATGAGCAGTTCTTC. Its translation: CASRRGTSGDNEQFF. The chain combines TRBV5-6 with TRBJ2-1; 13 bases are shared with TRBD2. V dropped 5 bases and J dropped 5; count of bases not matched to a gene: 4. The V gene's germline CDR1 is SGHDT and CDR2 YYEEEE. The CDR3 consists of 15 residues. The full variable domain, its missing parts supplied by reference TRBV5-6 and TRBJ2-1, is DAGVTQSPTHLIKTRGQQVTLRCSPKSGHDTVSWYQQALGQGPQFIFQYYEEEERQRGNFPDRFSGHQFPNYSSELNVNALLLGDSALYLCASRRGTSGDNEQFFGPGTRLTVL.

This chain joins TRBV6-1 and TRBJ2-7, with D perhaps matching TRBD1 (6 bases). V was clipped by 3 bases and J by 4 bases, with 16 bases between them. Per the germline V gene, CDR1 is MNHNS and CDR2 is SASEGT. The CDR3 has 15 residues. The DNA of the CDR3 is TGTGCCAGCAGTGACGTTTCCGGGACACTATACGAGCAGTACTTC. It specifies CASSDVSGTLYEQYF.

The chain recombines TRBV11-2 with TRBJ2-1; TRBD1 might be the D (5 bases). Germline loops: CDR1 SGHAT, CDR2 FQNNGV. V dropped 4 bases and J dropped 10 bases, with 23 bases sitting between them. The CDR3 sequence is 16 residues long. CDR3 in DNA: TGTGCCAGCAGCTCCGCGACAGCTGTCCTTCGATTAGAGCAGTTCTTC. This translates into CASSSATAVLRLEQFF.

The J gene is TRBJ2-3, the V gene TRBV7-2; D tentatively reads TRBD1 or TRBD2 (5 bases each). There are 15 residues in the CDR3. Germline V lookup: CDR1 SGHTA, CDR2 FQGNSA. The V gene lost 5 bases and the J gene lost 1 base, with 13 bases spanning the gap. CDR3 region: CASSPYRGGTDTQYF. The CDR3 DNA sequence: TGTGCCAGCAGCCCTTATAGAGGGGGCACAGATACGCAGTATTTT.

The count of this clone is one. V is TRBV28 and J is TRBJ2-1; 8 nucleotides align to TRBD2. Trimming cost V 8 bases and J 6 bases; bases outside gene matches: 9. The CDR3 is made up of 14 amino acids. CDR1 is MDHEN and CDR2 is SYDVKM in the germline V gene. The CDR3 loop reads CASFRAGGLNEQFF. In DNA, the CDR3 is TGTGCCAGCTTCCGGGCGGGGGGTCTCAATGAGCAGTTCTTC. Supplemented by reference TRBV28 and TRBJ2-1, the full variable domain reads DVKVTQSSRYLVKRTGEKVFLECVQDMDHENMFWYRQDPGLGLRLIYFSYDVKMKEKGDIPEGYSVSREKKERFSLILESASTNQTSMYLCASFRAGGLNEQFFGPGTRLTVL.

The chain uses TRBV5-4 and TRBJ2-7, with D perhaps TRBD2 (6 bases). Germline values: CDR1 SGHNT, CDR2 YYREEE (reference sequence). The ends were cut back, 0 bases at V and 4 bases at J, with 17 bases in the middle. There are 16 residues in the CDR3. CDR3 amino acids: CASSLGTGTFLYEQYF. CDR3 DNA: TGTGCCAGCAGCTTGGGGACCGGGACTTTCCTTTACGAGCAGTACTTC.

The CDR3 spells CASSGTGGFAEAFF. The CDR3 DNA reads TGTGCCAGCTCGGGGACAGGGGGCTTCGCTGAAGCTTTCTTT. The chain employs TRBV18 and TRBJ1-1; 12 nucleotides align to TRBD1. Trimming cost V 6 bases and J 6 bases; bases outside gene matches: 5. The V gene's germline CDR1 is KGHSH and CDR2 LQKENI. CDR3 size: 14 residues.

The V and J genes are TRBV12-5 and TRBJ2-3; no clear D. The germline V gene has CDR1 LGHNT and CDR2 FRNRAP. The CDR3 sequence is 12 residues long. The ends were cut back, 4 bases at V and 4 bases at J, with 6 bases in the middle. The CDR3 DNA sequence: TGTGCTAGTGGTTCTACGGCAGATACGCAGTATTTT. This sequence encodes CASGSTADTQYF.

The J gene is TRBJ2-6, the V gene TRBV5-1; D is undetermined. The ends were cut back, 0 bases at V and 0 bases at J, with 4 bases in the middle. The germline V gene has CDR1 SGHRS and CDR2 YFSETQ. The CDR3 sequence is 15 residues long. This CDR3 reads CASSLDLSGANVLTF. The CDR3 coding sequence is TGCGCCAGCAGCTTGGACCTCTCTGGGGCCAACGTCCTGACTTTC. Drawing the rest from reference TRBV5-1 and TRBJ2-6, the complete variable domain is KAGVTQTPRYLIKTRGQQVTLSCSPISGHRSVSWYQQTPGQGLQFLFEYFSETQRNKGNFPGRFSGRQFSNSRSEMNVSTLELGDSALYLCASSLDLSGANVLTFGAGSRLTVL.

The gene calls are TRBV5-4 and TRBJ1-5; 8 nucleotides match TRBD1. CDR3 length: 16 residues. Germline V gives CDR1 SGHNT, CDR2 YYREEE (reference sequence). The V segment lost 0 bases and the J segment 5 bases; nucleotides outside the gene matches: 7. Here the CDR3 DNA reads TGTGCCAGCAGCTTGGGAGGCGACAGGGGAGATCAGCCCCAGCATTTT. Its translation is CASSLGGDRGDQPQHF.

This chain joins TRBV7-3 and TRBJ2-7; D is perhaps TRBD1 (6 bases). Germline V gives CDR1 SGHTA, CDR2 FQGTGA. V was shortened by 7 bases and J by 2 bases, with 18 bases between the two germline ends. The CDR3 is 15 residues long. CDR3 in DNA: TGTGCCAGCATCCGGGAAACAGGGAAAACCTACGAGCAGTACTTC. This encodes CASIRETGKTYEQYF.

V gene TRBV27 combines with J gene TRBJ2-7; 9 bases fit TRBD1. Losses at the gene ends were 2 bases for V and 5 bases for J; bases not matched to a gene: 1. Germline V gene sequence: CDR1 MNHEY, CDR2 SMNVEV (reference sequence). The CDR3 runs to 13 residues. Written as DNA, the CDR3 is TGTGCCAGCAGTTTAGGACAGGGGAACGAGCAGTACTTC. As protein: CASSLGQGNEQYF.

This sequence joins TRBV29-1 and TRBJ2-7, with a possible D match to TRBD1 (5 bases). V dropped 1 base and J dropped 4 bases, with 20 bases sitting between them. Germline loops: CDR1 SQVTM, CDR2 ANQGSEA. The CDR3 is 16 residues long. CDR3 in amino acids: CSVEGFSQGSRYEQYF. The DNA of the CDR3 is TGCAGCGTTGAAGGATTCAGCCAGGGATCACGGTACGAGCAGTACTTC.